Listed below are T cell receptor beta chains from one sample, sequenced in a study of blood T cell repertoires in COVID-19. Profiled with immunoSEQ multiplex PCR; TCRdb holds only in-frame clones, not every one. The sample lists about 260,000 clones; over 80% were seen once. Sequences were obtained from peripheral blood. The receptors shown here come from a woman between 40 and 55 years old who had recovered from COVID-19. CDR3s include the opening cysteine and the closing phenylalanine or tryptophan. The D gene is left open where the match is weak. Clone size is stated in some rows and not others, as once, few, many or a class when expanded.

D,J,size,V,CDR3,DNA
-,TRBJ1-4,-,TRBV7-9,CASILSRGKANEKLFF,TGTGCCAGCATCCTCTCGCGAGGGAAGGCTAATGAAAAACTGTTTTTT
TRBD2,TRBJ2-5,-,TRBV7-2,CASSLSSSGETQYF,TGTGCCAGCAGCTTATCCTCTAGCGGGGAGACCCAGTACTTC
-,TRBJ1-4,-,TRBV7-9,CASSLERGRPTNEKLFF,TGTGCCAGCAGCTTAGAACGGGGGAGACCAACTAATGAAAAACTGTTTTTT
TRBD1,TRBJ1-1,-,TRBV18,CASSTGTGGLTEAFF,TGTGCCAGCTCAACTGGGACAGGGGGCCTCACTGAAGCTTTCTTT
TRBD1,TRBJ1-1,-,TRBV6-6,CASSSGTVNTEAFF,TGTGCCAGCAGTTCCGGGACAGTGAACACTGAAGCTTTCTTT
-,TRBJ2-2,-,TRBV20-1,CSARGTGELFF,TGCAGTGCCAGGGGCACCGGGGAGCTGTTTTTT
TRBD2,TRBJ2-5,-,TRBV9,CASSLSGGRETQYF,TGTGCCAGCAGCCTCAGCGGGGGGCGGGAGACCCAGTACTTC
-,TRBJ1-1,-,TRBV7-2,CASSFAGVGNTEAFF,TGTGCCAGCAGCTTCGCGGGGGTAGGGAACACTGAAGCTTTCTTT
-,TRBJ1-1,-,TRBV6-1,CASSEPEVGSAEAFF,TGTGCCAGCAGTGAACCAGAGGTAGGAAGCGCTGAAGCTTTCTTT
TRBD1,TRBJ1-1,few,TRBV6-5,CASSWTGSITEAFF,TGTGCCAGCAGTTGGACAGGGTCTATCACTGAAGCTTTCTTT
-,TRBJ2-7,once,TRBV9,CASSGSAGPYEQYF,TGTGCCAGCAGCGGGTCGGCGGGCCCCTACGAGCAGTACTTC
-,TRBJ2-2,-,TRBV3-1/TRBV3-2,CVIARDRPGELFF,TGTGTCATCGCCAGGGATAGACCCGGGGAGCTGTTTTTT
-,TRBJ1-4,-,TRBV7-8,CASSPRLAATNEKLFF,TGTGCCAGCAGCCCCCGGTTAGCTGCAACTAATGAAAAACTGTTTTTT
-,TRBJ1-3,-,TRBV9,CASSVEGGPLHSGNTIYF,TGTGCCAGCAGCGTAGAGGGGGGGCCTCTCCACTCTGGAAACACCATATATTTT
-,TRBJ1-1,-,TRBV30,CAWSAPGRGRGAAFF,TGTGCCTGGAGTGCCCCCGGGAGGGGACGGGGGGCAGCTTTCTTT
-,TRBJ2-7,-,TRBV4-1,CASSHSPSGKPYEQYF,TGCGCCAGCAGCCACTCACCGTCGGGGAAACCCTACGAGCAGTACTTC
-,TRBJ2-2,-,TRBV6-5,CASRKTGYTGELFF,TGTGCCAGCAGAAAAACAGGGTACACCGGGGAGCTGTTTTTT
-,TRBJ2-1,-,TRBV4-1,CASSQEGGRIYNEQFF,TGCGCCAGCAGCCAAGAAGGCGGCAGAATTTACAATGAGCAGTTCTTC
TRBD1,TRBJ1-6,-,TRBV7-2,CASSLEGGLSPLHF,TGTGCCAGCAGCTTAGAAGGGGGCCTCTCACCCCTCCACTTT
-,TRBJ2-3,-,TRBV1,CTSSQESRAGGAGDTQYF,TGCACCAGCAGCCAAGAGTCGCGAGCGGGGGGGGCAGGAGATACGCAGTATTTT
TRBD1,TRBJ2-7,-,TRBV18,CASSPRQGAYEQYF,TGTGCCAGCTCACCTCGACAGGGGGCCTACGAGCAGTACTTC
TRBD1,TRBJ2-1,-,TRBV12-3/TRBV12-4,CASSFGQDEFF,TGTGCCAGCAGTTTCGGACAGGACGAGTTCTTC